One sample yielded the 15 T cell receptor beta chains listed below, sequenced in a study of metastatic and nonmetastatic thyroid tumors. TCRdb re-clonotyped the PCR reads through MiXCR. The table lists approximately 38,000 clones, around 16% of them singletons. Every patient was untreated before thyroid surgery. Input material: tumor tissue. Receptors were obtained from a female donor with papillary thyroid cancer or a benign thyroid nodule (not recorded which). Some clones in this sample may be carry-over from other donors' samples.

This clone was counted between two and nine times. A much more abundant neighbour one base away suggests this may be a read error. V gene TRBV28 combines with J gene TRBJ2-5; no definite D call. Germline V gene sequence: CDR1 MDHEN, CDR2 SYDVKM. The length of the CDR3 is 16 residues. Trimming pared 3 bases from V and 4 bases from J, leaving 18 bases between. The CDR3 here is CASSFLLTQKGETQYF. The CDR3 nucleotides read TGTGCCAGCAGTTTCTTGTTAACTCAAAAGGGAGAGACCCAGTACTTC.

This clone is a singleton in its sample. Here the CDR3 omits its conserved ending phenylalanine or tryptophan, so a read error is the likely source. The chain combines TRBV3-1 with TRBJ1-1; D ambiguous. The CDR3 sequence is 13 residues long. V lost 8 bases and J lost 3, with 13 bases in between. Looked up from germline, CDR1 is LGHDT and CDR2 is YNNKEL (reference sequence). This CDR3 reads CASRPAGDTEAFI. In nucleotides, the CDR3 is TGTGCCAGCCGCCCAGCAGGAGACACTGAAGCTTTCATT.

This clone was seen at least ten times. The chain links TRBV19 to TRBJ2-5; D is possibly TRBD1 or TRBD2 (6 bases each). The length of the CDR3 is 13 residues. Trimming cost V 4 bases and J 5 bases, with 11 bases left between them. CDR1 LNHDA and CDR2 SQIVND come from the germline V gene (reference sequence). The CDR3 region is CASSNLGGETQYF. CDR3 coding DNA: TGTGCCAGTAGTAATTTAGGGGGGGAGACCCAGTACTTC.

The chain combines TRBV28 with TRBJ1-2; D not resolved. CDR3 size: 14 residues. The V gene's germline CDR1 is MDHEN and CDR2 SYDVKM. V gave up 4 bases and J gave up 5 bases, with 14 bases separating them. The CDR3 DNA sequence: TGTGCCAGCAGTTCCCCCCCCCCCCCGTATGGCTACACCTTC. Translating gives CASSSPPPPYGYTF.

There are many counts of this clone. This chain connects TRBV30 to TRBJ1-4; D perhaps matches TRBD1 (5 bases). CDR1 and CDR2 (germline): GTSNPN, SVGIG (reference sequence). V lost 4 bases, J lost 5 bases, and 14 bases lay in between. There are 14 residues in the CDR3. The CDR3 is CAWNHGTQNEKLFF. In DNA, the CDR3 is TGTGCCTGGAACCACGGGACCCAAAATGAAAAACTGTTTTTT.

About this clone itself: The junction departs from germline at one end; a sequencing error may be responsible. The chain employs TRBV7-2 and TRBJ1-1; D is unclear. CDR3 length equals 15 residues. The germline V gene encodes CDR1 SGHTA and CDR2 FQGNSA. CDR3 in DNA: TGTGCCATCAGCCGTTTGTTGGGCAAGAACACTGAAGCTTTCTTT. Protein product: CAISRLLGKNTEAFF.

There are many counts of this clone. V gene TRBV6-5 combines with J gene TRBJ2-5, with D hard to call. The CDR3 spans 14 residues. Germline CDR1 and CDR2: MNHEY and SVGAGI. V lost 2 bases and J 1 base, leaving 8 bases between the germline ends. CDR3 sequence: CASSYTTIQETQYF. CDR3 in DNA: TGTGCCAGCAGTTACACTACAATCCAAGAGACCCAGTACTTC.

This clone has a count of ten or more. Other DNA sequences in this specimen translate into the identical CDR3. The V gene is TRBV29-1, the J gene TRBJ1-1; no definite D call. Per germline, CDR1 SQVTM and CDR2 ANQGSEA. The ends were cut back, 7 bases at V and 11 bases at J, with 23 bases in the middle. This CDR3 is 13 amino acids long. CDR3 protein: CSARGGERREAFF. In DNA form, the CDR3 reads TGCAGCGCCCGCGGCGGGGAACGACGGGAGGCTTTCTTT.

For this clone: Being one base from a much bigger clone, this may be a read error. The chain employs TRBV7-9 and TRBJ1-2; D possibly corresponds to TRBD1 (5 bases). Germline V gene lookup returns CDR1 SEHNR and CDR2 FQNEAQ (reference sequence). This CDR3 contains 12 residues. CDR3 amino acids: CAISLQGDGYTF. In DNA form, the CDR3 reads TGTGCCATCAGCCTCCAGGGTGATGGCTACACCTTC.

This clone qualifies as medium-sized. The CDR3 sequence is CASKEQRQYSYEQYF. CDR3 nucleotide sequence: TGTGCCAGCAAAGAGCAAAGACAGTACTCCTACGAGCAGTACTTC. The chain recombines TRBV2 with TRBJ2-7; D may be TRBD1 (5 bases). Germline V CDR1 and CDR2: SNHLY, FYNNEI. The CDR3 extends over 15 amino acids. The V gene lost 7 bases and the J gene lost 0 bases, with 16 bases spanning the gap.

As regards this clone: At one end the junction does not follow the germline gene, possibly because of a read error. The identical CDR3 is also encoded by other nucleotide sequences in the sample. This chain links TRBV18 with TRBJ1-1, with D possibly TRBD1 on 5 matching bases. The CDR3 is 13 amino acids. Per germline, CDR1 KGHSH and CDR2 LQKENI. Here the CDR3 reads CASSPQTDTEAFF. In DNA, the CDR3 is TGTGCCAGCTCACCACAGACGGACACTGAGGCTTTCTTT.

Comments on this clone: Since a much larger clone is just one base distant, this may be a read error. The chain recombines TRBV2 with TRBJ2-1; a possible D gene is TRBD2 (5 bases). V was shortened by 4 bases and J by 7 bases, with 23 bases between the two germline ends. This CDR3 has 17 amino acids. CDR1 SNHLY and CDR2 FYNNEI come from the germline V gene. The CDR3 sequence: CASSVCLAPPSQNEQFF. The DNA of the CDR3 is TGTGCCAGCAGTGTCTGCCTAGCCCCACCGTCACAAAATGAGCAGTTCTTC.

The gene calls are TRBV11-2 and TRBJ2-1; 8 nucleotides align to TRBD2. The CDR3 consists of 15 residues. Germline V gene lookup returns CDR1 SGHAT and CDR2 FQNNGV. V gave up 3 bases and J gave up 2 bases; unmatched junction bases: 3. The DNA for the CDR3 is TGTGCCAGCAGCTTCGGGGGGGCCACCTACAATGAGCAGTTCTTC. This gives the protein CASSFGGATYNEQFF.

This clone was seen repeatedly, ten times or more. Other DNA sequences within the sample encode an identical CDR3. The V call is TRBV29-1, the J call TRBJ1-1; D remains unclear. CDR3 size: 13 residues. Germline lookup yields CDR1 SQVTM and CDR2 ANQGSEA. V lost 5 bases to trimming and J lost 1 base, with 11 bases between them. The CDR3: CSVRSLANTEAFF. The DNA for the CDR3 is TGCAGCGTTAGGTCTCTGGCGAACACTGAAGCTTTCTTT. The full variable domain, completed using reference TRBV29-1 and TRBJ1-1, is SAVISQKPSRDICQRGTSLTIQCQVDSQVTMMFWYRQQPGQSLTLIATANQGSEATYESGFVIDKFPISRPNLTFSTLTVSNMSPEDSSIYLCSVRSLANTEAFFGQGTRLTVV.

Many counts were recorded for this clone. The chain has TRBV6-1 and TRBJ2-3; D is unresolved. The ends were cut back, 0 bases at V and 8 bases at J, with 6 bases in the middle. Germline CDR1 is MNHNS and CDR2 is SASEGT. This CDR3 contains 12 residues. CDR3 DNA: TGTGCCAGCAGTGAAGCGGTTAGTACGCAGTATTTT. It is translated as CASSEAVSTQYF.